This T cell receptor (beta chain) was retrieved from a study of shared clonotypes between healthy human individuals. Germline V CDR1 and CDR2: SQVTM, ANQGSEA. V lost 7 bases and J lost 0, with 10 bases in between. The CDR3 runs to 13 residues. As defined, naive CD8 cells were CD45RO-negative and positively selected for CCR7, with terminally differentiated effector memory CD45RA+ cells excluded. Clones were sequenced by immunoSEQ multiplex PCR, and TCRdb holds only the in-frame ones, with some missing. The sample yields about 1.9 million clones, just over 90% seen once. V and J are TRBV29-1 and TRBJ2-1; D remains unclear. Sequencing was carried out using naive CD8+ T cells from PBMCs. The origin of this receptor is a young man in good health. Some clones in this sample may be carry-over from other donors' samples. CDR3 in DNA: TGCAGCGCCCCCCAGAGCTCCTACAATGAGCAGTTCTTC. Protein sequence: CSAPQSSYNEQFF.